What follows is one TCR beta chain and its context. The antigen is undetermined. This sample is drawn from a study of T cell responses to AZD1222 COVID-19 vaccine. Sequencing used immunoSEQ multiplex PCR; TCRdb keeps in-frame clones, though not all of them. Altogether fewer than 90,000 clones are present, around 90% being singletons, with the ten largest covering roughly 11%. Trimming took 7 bases from V and 7 from J, leaving 14 bases between them. The CDR3 contains 12 residues. The germline CDR1 and CDR2 sequences are SQVTM and ANQGSEA. Findings and caveats of the study: Baseline seropositivity occurred in only 5 or 6 AZD1222 recipients. The sample set comprised mostly white British donors with more females, and clonal diversity was possibly underestimated.

The chain has TRBV29-1 and TRBJ1-5, with a weak D call TRBD1 (5 bases). The source is an adult who received the AZD1222 COVID-19 vaccine. The input for sequencing was peripheral blood, taken 28 days after the second AZD1222 dose. CDR3 amino acids: CSAGTPEQPQHF. As DNA, the CDR3 is TGCAGCGCAGGGACCCCGGAGCAGCCCCAGCATTTT.